This T cell receptor beta chain came from a study of cytomegalovirus exposure and HLA in healthy donors (dated by TCRdb to between 2016 and 2019). Some background on the complete study: An earlier analysis of some 620 of the donors reported roughly 300 Gb of sequence data and 100 million to 120 million unique TCR beta sequences obtained from approximately 180 million T cells. Both class I and class II loci were covered by HLA typing, at four-digit resolution. Typing coverage varied by locus: roughly 620-630 donors for A, B, C, DRB1 and DQB1; more than 500 for DQA1; about 570 for DPA1; 400 to 480 for DPB1. Besides the first cohort of 666 subjects, a separate validation cohort made up of over 100 different subjects was used. Using immunosequencing, the study profiled T cell repertoires from 500 to 800 subjects and related those repertoires to cytomegalovirus serostatus. In the later analysis, no new phenotypic data were used to find candidate immune exposures; instead, reliance was placed on TCR beta sequences and their occurrence across donors. The aim of the study was to test whether cataloging public T cell receptors could identify signatures of past pathogen exposure. Among the roughly 400 genotyped donors, approximately 76% belonged to the genetic ancestry cluster associated with self-reported Caucasian donors. High-throughput TCR immunosequencing, statistical association of individual TCRs with disease status, and machine learning were combined to predict cytomegalovirus infection status. Donor age, sex, ethnicity and CMV serostatus were collected together with the repertoire data. A later genetic analysis took genome-wide SNP genotypes for about three fifths of the 666 donors and used that subset as a discovery cohort. An earlier analysis of around 540 of the donors applied high-throughput TCR beta sequencing to assess whether each TCR beta V gene segment acted as functional or pseudogenic. Among 398 genotyped donors of the cohort, an average of approximately 240,000 unique TCR beta nucleotide sequences were sequenced per donor, roughly a sixth of them non-productive. Roughly 320 gigabases of sequencing data and 70 million to 100 million unique TCR sequences made up an early release that covered fewer than 650 HLA-typed donors. All discovery cohort repertoires had been generated using a single sequencing platform. About five DR-DQ haplotypes were treated as single units for association and clustering because of strong linkage in the cohort. A later analysis re-analyzed previously published TCR beta repertoires from hundreds of donors and added high-resolution HLA genotyping to study TCR occurrence patterns. Study-wide conclusions, independent of this receptor: The cohort was sequenced for TCR beta chains only, and without alpha or paired-chain data the features that could be detected were limited. A later analysis associated about 16,000 TCR beta sequences with specific HLA alleles at a false discovery rate of 0.05. In vitro tests confirmed that a few of the cytomegalovirus-associated TCR beta chains recognize cytomegalovirus antigens. In a later analysis, most CMV-associated TCR beta chains were found to appear HLA-restricted, with HLA associations seemingly driven largely by CMV exposure. The classifier was reported to diagnose cytomegalovirus status with high specificity and sensitivity in both the original and validation cohorts. Presence/absence analyses assumed roughly uniform sequencing depth across donors, an assumption that may not hold. Because some donors lacked HLA typing at each locus, the association tests relied only on the typed subset. V-gene and J-gene trimming of TCR beta chains was associated with a missense DCLRE1C variant in a later genetic analysis, and the association was replicated in an independent cohort. While some public TCRs were present in many individuals, most TCR sequences turned up only very rarely across donors. Because counts were too low, around 17 rarely observed V segments, including chromosome 9 orphons, were left out of the earlier analysis of some 640 of the donors. The study gave a list of around 170 TCR beta chains associated with cytomegalovirus. In a later analysis, the rate of TCR association differed among HLA loci, with DRB1 alleles having the most associated TCRs and HLA-C alleles having the fewest. A group of highly shared sequence variants was considered likely to be a technical artifact of the sequencing pipeline. Assigning TCR associations to individual alleles was difficult when HLA alleles, especially DR and DQ, strongly co-occurred. A further reported finding was that TCR beta sequences accurately predicted the HLA-A and HLA-B alleles for most subjects in the first cohort. The authors suggested that the approach could potentially be extended to other disease states and immunological phenotypes. Compared with the 666-donor mean, donors in an Asian-associated ancestry cluster had fewer N-insertions in productive TCRs, according to a later genetic analysis. In a later analysis, HLA-associated TCR beta chains were found to be more clonally expanded and to have lower generation probabilities than equally common non-associated chains. Several of the top co-occurrence clusters appeared to be linked to parvovirus B19, influenza, CMV and Epstein-Barr virus, according to a later analysis. Correlated functional status among segregating V segments might reflect linkage disequilibrium, but an unknown experimental factor could not be ruled out. Immune exposure information for the cohort was limited to CMV serostatus. In an earlier analysis of some 540 of the donors, most TCR beta V segments appeared in productive rearrangements about 87% or about 30% of the time, broadly matching IMGT annotations.

In total, approximately 610 healthy bone marrow donors made up the cohort. At the time of sampling, every cohort member was nominally healthy, though immune exposures that went unrecorded were likely present. CMV serostatus was recorded as positive for roughly 290 and negative for about 50% of the roughly 700 cohort members, whereas no CMV serostatus was recorded for the donor in question. A peripheral blood sample was provided by each donor, and peripheral blood mononuclear cells were used for TCR beta sequencing. The Qiagen DNeasy Blood Extraction Kit was used to extract genomic DNA from the blood cell samples. As for this clone: Its antigen is unknown. Base quality data are lacking; no much larger clone is found one base away.

The library was prepared using the immunoSEQ multiplex PCR assay. The multiplex PCR relied on a mix of 60 forward primers for TCR Vbeta segments and 13 reverse primers for TCR Jbeta segments. Amplification of the CDR3 region of rearranged TCR beta genes was performed with a multiplex PCR assay on genomic DNA. The Illumina HiSeq System was used to sequence the amplified TCR beta libraries as 87-base-pair reads. For the original study's pipeline: A later analysis counted approximately 74 million unique TCR beta chains across the 550 to 750 repertoires, and 9 million to 14 million of these chains were shared by at least two donors. A nearest-neighbor algorithm error-corrected the raw reads and collapsed the reads into unique sequences, merging closely related sequences to remove PCR and sequencing errors. To assign V, D and J gene segments, CDR3 sequences were aligned to IMGT reference sequences. For a sequence to be retained, a match of at least six nucleotides was required to both a V gene segment and a J gene segment. A rearrangement was called productive if the CDR3 had no stop codons and remained in frame with V and J, and every other rearrangement was called non-productive. CDR3 was defined according to IMGT convention as the region running from the second conserved V-encoded cysteine to the conserved J-encoded phenylalanine. The earlier analysis of more than 450 of the donors excluded sequences that lacked an unambiguous match to a single V gene segment. An earlier analysis of 587 of the donors called V segments functional above 56.7% productive rearrangements and segregating when the between-donor standard deviation exceeded 5%. A statistical classification framework was developed to diagnose cytomegalovirus status using the catalog of TCR beta chain sequences. A later analysis assigned V and J genes by comparing TCR nucleotide sequences with IMGT/GENE-DB human TR gene sequences. A later analysis assigned CDR3 sequences and most-parsimonious VDJ recombination scenarios with the TCRdist pipeline. A later analysis defined each TCR beta chain by its CDR3 amino acid sequence plus V-gene family, and excluded reads lacking a unique V-gene family. To address suspected cross-contamination and a sequencing artifact, a later analysis removed roughly 640 highly shared, low-generation-probability nucleotide sequences. For each public chain, a later analysis derived a clonal expansion index from normalized ranks of inferred template counts within each repertoire. In a later analysis, generation probabilities were computed with a VDJ recombination model fitted to out-of-frame rearrangements, and the resulting probabilities were checked against IGoR. Hypergeometric tests were used in a later analysis to score TCR-TCR, TCR-HLA and TCR-CMV co-occurrence, with a repertoire-size bias correction applied to the TCR pairs. To estimate false discovery rates, a later analysis permuted the HLA or CMV assignments 20 times. A later analysis grouped co-occurring TCRs with DBSCAN, adding TCRdist sequence similarity when clustering within HLA-allele-positive subsets. Repertoires with fewer than 30,000 or more than 120,000 public chains, plus five repertoires with anomalous nucleotide sharing, were excluded from co-occurrence clustering. The table comes from immuneACCESS by way of TCRdb, which keeps in-frame sequences with V and J called. Part of the clones is missing from these tables; in studies checked, under half for an unresolved V gene and the rest for unknown reasons. V and J calls and clone size follow that table, whereas D and trimming were derived from the DNA. This sample is represented by under 200,000 clones; roughly 80% of them were singletons. The top ten hold 1.9% of the sample.

The receptor comes from a human donor in good health. The sequencing input was PBMCs.

The CDR3 protein is CASSNDRGRGEQYF. In nucleotide form, the sequence is TGTGCCAGCAGCAACGACAGGGGCCGCGGCGAGCAGTACTTC. Recombination linked TRBV13 to TRBJ2-7, with 8 bases in between that match TRBD1. From the germline V gene (reference sequence), CDR1 is PRHDT and CDR2 is FYEKMQ. At the junction V is shortened by 5 bases and J by 6 bases; bases outside the gene matches: 9. The CDR3, cysteine through phenylalanine, is 14 amino acids long. Of the read, only the CDR3 DNA is kept; its 42 bases are in frame from base 1.